What follows describes a single T cell receptor beta chain. This sample stems from a study of cytomegalovirus exposure and HLA in healthy donors. Across the study: The study's early data release held about 85 million unique TCRs from HLA-typed donors.

Primers included in the PCR were 60 Vbeta and 13 Jbeta primers. Here immunoSEQ multiplex PCR was the method, and the copy in TCRdb shows in-frame clones only, minus some. The profile covers 80,000 to 100,000 clones, with around 73% appearing a single time and 1.2% taken by the ten largest. Trimming took 5 bases from V and 1 from J, leaving 8 bases between them. Germline V gene data show CDR1 as SGHVS and CDR2 as FQNEAQ. CDR3 size: 13 residues. Sequenced: PBMCs. The TCR comes from a female donor in good health and CMV-seronegative. The chain has TRBV7-8 and TRBJ1-1; D perhaps matches TRBD1 (5 bases). CDR3 nucleotides: TGTGCCAGCAGCGGCGACAGGAACACTGAAGCTTTCTTT. Residues: CASSGDRNTEAFF.